What follows is one TCR beta chain and its context. Its antigen is not identified. Generated by immunoSEQ multiplex PCR, the TCRdb table keeps only in-frame clones and is missing some. The top ten clones hold approximately 3.3% of a sample with roughly 48,000 clones, roughly four fifths of them seen once. The data stem from a study of radiotherapy plus CTLA-4 blockade in lung cancer. General study results and limits: Following radiotherapy plus ipilimumab, tumor-derived TCR clones expanded in the blood.

CDR3 length: 16 residues. Germline CDR1 is SGHRS and CDR2 is YFSETQ. V was clipped by 4 bases and J by 0 bases, with 14 bases between them. This receptor was obtained from a human donor with non-small cell lung cancer who had stable disease on radiotherapy plus ipilimumab. The input for sequencing was peripheral blood, taken from a patient treated with radiotherapy plus ipilimumab. V usage is TRBV5-1 and J usage is TRBJ1-3, with D unclear. CDR3 sequence (DNA): TGCGCCAGCAGCGCCGTCTACAGAAGCTCTGGAAACACCATATATTTT. It encodes CASSAVYRSSGNTIYF.